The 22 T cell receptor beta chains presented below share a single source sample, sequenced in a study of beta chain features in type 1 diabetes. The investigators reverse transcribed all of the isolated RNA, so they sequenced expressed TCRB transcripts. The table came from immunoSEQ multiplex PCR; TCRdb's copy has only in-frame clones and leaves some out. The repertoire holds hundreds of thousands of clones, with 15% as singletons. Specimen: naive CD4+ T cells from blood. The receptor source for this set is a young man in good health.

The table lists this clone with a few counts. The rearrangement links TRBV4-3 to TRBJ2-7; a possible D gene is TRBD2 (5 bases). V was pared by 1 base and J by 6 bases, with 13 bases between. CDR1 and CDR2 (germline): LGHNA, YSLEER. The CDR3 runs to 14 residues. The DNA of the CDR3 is TGCGCCAGCAGCCAAGGGTCCGGGGTCGGCGAGCAGTACTTC. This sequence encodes CASSQGSGVGEQYF.

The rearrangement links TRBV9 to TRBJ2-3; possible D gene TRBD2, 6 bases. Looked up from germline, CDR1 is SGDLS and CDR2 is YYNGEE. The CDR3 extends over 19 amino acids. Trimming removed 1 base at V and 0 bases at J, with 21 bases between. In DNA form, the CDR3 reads TGTGCCAGCAGCGTAAATTATAGGACTACCGAATCCAGCACAGATACGCAGTATTTT. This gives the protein CASSVNYRTTESSTDTQYF.

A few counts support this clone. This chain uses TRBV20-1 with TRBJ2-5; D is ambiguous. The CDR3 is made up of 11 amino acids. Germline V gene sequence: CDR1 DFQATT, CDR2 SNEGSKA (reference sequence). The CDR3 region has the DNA TGCAGCGTAGCTACACAAGAGACCCAGTACTTC. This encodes CSVATQETQYF.

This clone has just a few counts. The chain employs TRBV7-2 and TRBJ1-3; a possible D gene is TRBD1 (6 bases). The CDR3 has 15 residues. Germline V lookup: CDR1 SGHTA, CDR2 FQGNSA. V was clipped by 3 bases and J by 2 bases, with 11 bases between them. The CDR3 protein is CASSFGGRTGNTIYF. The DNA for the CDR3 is TGTGCCAGCAGCTTCGGGGGGCGAACTGGAAACACCATATATTTT.

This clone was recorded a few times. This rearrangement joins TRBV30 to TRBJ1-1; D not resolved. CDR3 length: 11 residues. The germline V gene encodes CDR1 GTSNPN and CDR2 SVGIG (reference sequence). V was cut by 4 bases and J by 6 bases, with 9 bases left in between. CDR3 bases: TGTGCCTGGATGGGGTGGGCTGAAGCTTTCTTT. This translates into CAWMGWAEAFF.

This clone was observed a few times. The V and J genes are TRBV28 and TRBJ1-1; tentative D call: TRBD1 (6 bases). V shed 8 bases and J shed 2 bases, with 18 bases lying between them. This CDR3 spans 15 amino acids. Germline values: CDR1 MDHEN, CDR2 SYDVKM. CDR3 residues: CASLGSSRGNTEAFF. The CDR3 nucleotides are TGTGCCAGCCTAGGGTCGTCCAGGGGTAACACTGAAGCTTTCTTT.

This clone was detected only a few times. In DNA, the CDR3 is TGTGCCAGCAGTTTGCCCCCTCCCCCATTGCACGAGCAGTACTTC. Translating it yields CASSLPPPPLHEQYF. The V gene is TRBV28, the J gene TRBJ2-7; D is unresolved. This CDR3 comprises 15 residues. V was pared by 3 bases and J by 5 bases, with 17 bases between. Germline V gene data show CDR1 as MDHEN and CDR2 as SYDVKM.

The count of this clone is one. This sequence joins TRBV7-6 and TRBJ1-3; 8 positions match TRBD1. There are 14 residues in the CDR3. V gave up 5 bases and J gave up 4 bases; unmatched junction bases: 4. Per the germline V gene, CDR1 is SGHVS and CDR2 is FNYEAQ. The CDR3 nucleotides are TGTGCCAGCAGCCCGAGGGACAGGGGAAACACCATATATTTT. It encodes CASSPRDRGNTIYF.

CDR3 nucleotides: TGTGCCAGCAGCTTAAAGACAGTCAGCTCCTACAATGAGCAGTTCTTC. Translating gives CASSLKTVSSYNEQFF. This chain connects TRBV7-9 to TRBJ2-1, with D maybe TRBD1 (5 bases). The CDR3 consists of 16 residues. V gave up 2 bases and J gave up 0 bases, with 11 bases separating them. The germline V gene encodes CDR1 SEHNR and CDR2 FQNEAQ (reference sequence).

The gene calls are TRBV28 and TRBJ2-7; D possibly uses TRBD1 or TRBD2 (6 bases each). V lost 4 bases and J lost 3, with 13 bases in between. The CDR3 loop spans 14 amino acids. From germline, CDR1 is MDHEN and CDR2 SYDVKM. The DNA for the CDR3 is TGTGCCAGCAGTTCCCCCGGGGGCGTCTACGAGCAGTACTTC. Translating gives CASSSPGGVYEQYF.

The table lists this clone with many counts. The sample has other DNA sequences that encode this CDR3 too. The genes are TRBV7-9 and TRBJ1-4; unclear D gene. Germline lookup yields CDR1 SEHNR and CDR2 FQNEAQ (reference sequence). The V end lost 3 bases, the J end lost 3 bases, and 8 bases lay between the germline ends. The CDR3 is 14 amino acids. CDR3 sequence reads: CASSLDRSNEKLFF. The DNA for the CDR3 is TGTGCCAGCAGCTTGGATCGATCTAATGAAAAACTGTTTTTT.

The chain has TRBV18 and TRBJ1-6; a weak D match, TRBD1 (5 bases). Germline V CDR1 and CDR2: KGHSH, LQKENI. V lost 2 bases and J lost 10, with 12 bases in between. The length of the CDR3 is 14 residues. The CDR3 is CASSPSQDASPLHF. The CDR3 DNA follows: TGTGCCAGCTCACCATCACAGGATGCGTCACCCCTCCACTTT.

CDR3 nucleotides: TGTGCCAGCAGCAGAGGACCCTATGGCTACACCTTC. It specifies CASSRGPYGYTF. The chain joins TRBV6-4 to TRBJ1-2, with D unresolved. The V gene's germline CDR1 is MRHNA and CDR2 SNTAGT. CDR3 length equals 12 residues. With 6 bases removed from V and 4 bases from J, the gap between germline ends came to 9 bases.

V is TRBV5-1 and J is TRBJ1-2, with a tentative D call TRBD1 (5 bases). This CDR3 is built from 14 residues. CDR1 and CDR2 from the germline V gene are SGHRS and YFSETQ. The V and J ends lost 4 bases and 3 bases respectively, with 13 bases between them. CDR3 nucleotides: TGCGCCAGCAGCCCCCGCCAGGGTGACTATGGCTACACCTTC. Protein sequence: CASSPRQGDYGYTF.

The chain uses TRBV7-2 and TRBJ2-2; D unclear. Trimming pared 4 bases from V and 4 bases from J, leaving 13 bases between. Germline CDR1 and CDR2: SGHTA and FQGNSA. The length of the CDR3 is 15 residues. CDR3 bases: TGTGCCAGCAGCTCTTGGATGGAGTTCACCGGGGAGCTGTTTTTT. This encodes CASSSWMEFTGELFF.

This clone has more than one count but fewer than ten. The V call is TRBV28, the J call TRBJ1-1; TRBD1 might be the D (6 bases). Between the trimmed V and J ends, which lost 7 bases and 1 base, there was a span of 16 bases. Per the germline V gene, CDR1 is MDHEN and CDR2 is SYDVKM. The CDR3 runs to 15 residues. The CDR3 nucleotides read TGTGCCAGCACTAGCGGGGGGGCAGGGAACACTGAAGCTTTCTTT. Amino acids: CASTSGGAGNTEAFF.

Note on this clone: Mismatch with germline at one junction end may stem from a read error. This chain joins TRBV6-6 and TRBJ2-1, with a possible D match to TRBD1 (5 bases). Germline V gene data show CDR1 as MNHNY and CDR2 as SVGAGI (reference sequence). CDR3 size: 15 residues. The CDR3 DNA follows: TGCGCCAGCAAATCCGGCCAGGGTAGCTCCGATGAGCAGTTCTTC. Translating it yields CASKSGQGSSDEQFF.

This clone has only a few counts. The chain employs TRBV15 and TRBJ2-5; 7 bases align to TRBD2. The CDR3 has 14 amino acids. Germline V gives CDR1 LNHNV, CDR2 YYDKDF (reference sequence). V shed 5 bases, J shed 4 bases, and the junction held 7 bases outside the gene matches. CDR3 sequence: CATSGGTIRETQYF. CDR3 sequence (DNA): TGTGCCACCAGCGGAGGGACTATACGAGAGACCCAGTACTTC.

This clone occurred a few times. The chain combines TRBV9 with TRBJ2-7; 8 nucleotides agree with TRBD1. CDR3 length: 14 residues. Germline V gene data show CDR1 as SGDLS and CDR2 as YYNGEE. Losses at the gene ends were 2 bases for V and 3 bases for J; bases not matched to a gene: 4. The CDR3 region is CASSVTGDNYEQYF. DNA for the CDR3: TGTGCCAGCAGCGTGACAGGGGACAACTACGAGCAGTACTTC.

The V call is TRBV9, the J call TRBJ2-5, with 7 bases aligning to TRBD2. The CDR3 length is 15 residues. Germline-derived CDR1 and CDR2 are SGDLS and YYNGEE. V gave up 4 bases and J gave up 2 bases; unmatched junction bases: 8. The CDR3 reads CASSSPGLRQETQYF. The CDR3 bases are TGTGCCAGCAGCTCCCCGGGACTAAGGCAAGAGACCCAGTACTTC.

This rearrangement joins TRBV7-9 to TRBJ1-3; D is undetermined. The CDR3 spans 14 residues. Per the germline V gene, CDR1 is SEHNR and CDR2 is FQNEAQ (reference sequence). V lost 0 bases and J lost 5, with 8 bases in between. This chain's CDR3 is CASSLARVRNTIYF. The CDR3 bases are TGTGCCAGCAGCTTAGCGCGGGTCCGAAACACCATATATTTT.

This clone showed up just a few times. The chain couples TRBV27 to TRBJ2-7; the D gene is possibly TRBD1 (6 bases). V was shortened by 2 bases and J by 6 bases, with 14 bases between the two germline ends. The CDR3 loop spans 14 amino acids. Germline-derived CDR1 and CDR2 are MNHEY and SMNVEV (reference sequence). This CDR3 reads CASSLRWDIVEQYF. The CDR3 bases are TGTGCCAGCAGTTTAAGGTGGGACATAGTCGAGCAGTACTTC.